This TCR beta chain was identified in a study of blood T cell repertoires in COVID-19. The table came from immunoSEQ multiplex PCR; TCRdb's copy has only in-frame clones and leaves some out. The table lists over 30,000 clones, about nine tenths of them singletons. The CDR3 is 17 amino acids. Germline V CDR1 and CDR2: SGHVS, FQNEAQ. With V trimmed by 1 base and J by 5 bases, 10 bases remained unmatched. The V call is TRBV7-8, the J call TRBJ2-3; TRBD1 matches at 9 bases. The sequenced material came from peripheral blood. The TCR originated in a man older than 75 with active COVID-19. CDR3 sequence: CASSLGRGQGREDTQYF. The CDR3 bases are TGTGCCAGCAGCTTAGGGCGGGGACAGGGAAGAGAAGATACGCAGTATTTT.